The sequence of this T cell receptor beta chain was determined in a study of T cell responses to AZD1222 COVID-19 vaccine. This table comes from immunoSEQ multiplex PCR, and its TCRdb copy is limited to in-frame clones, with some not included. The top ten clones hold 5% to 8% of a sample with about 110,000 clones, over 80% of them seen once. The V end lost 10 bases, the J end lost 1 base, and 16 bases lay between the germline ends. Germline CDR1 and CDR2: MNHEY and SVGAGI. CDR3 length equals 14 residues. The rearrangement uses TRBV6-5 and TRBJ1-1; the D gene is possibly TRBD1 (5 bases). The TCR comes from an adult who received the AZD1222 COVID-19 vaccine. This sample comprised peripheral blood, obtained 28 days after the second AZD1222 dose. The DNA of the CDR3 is TGTGCCACCCGGAGGGGCAGTGAGAACACTGAAGCTTTCTTT. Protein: CATRRGSENTEAFF.